The T cell receptor (beta chain) under discussion was sequenced for a study of blood T cells in healthy people across ages. Concerning this clonotype itself: Antigen: not known.

Combining a sample-barcoded 5' primer with a J-beta primer mix, a second PCR ran for about 7 to 11 cycles. Researchers report that each sample yielded at least 2.5 million CDR3-containing paired-end reads. From the 5' RACE reads, TCRdb called clonotypes with MiXCR, one entry per CDR3 protein. Of hundreds of thousands of distinct CDR3 sequences listed, around 50% are singletons. Germline V lookup: CDR1 SGDLS, CDR2 YYNGEE. This CDR3 has 16 amino acids. Study-level findings and limits: Researchers report that TCR beta diversity correlated strongly with naive T cell percentage. It was not known whether donors were CMV positive (a possible confounder of expanded clonotype changes).

The V call is TRBV9, the J call TRBJ2-5; 12 bases line up with TRBD2. The DNA end favors TRBJ2-7, so the J call may be wrong. This TCR was sampled from a woman of 80 years or more in good health. The specimen was blood. The CDR3 loop is CASSYSSSGRADEQYF. CDR3 coding DNA: TGTGCCAGCAGCTACAGCTCTAGCGGGAGGGCCGACGAGCAGTACTTC.